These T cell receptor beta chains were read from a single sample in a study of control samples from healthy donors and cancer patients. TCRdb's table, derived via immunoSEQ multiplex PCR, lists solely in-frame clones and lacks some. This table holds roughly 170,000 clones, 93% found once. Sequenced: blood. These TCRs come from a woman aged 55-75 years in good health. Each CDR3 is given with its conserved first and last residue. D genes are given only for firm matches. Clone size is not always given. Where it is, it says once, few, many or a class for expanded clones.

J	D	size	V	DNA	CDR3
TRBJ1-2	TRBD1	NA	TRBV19	TGTGCCAGTAGTAGGACAGGCGAAAGTTATGGCTACACCTTC	CASSRTGESYGYTF
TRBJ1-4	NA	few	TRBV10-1	TGCGCCAGCAGTGAGTCGAAAGGTCTTAATGAAAAACTGTTTTTT	CASSESKGLNEKLFF
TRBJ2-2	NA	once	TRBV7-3	TGTGCCAGCAGTCCCCAGGCGGGGTCGAACACCGGGGAGCTGTTTTTT	CASSPQAGSNTGELFF
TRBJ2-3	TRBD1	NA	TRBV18	TGTGCCAGCTCACCGGGGACAGGGGGCACAGATACGCAGTATTTT	CASSPGTGGTDTQYF
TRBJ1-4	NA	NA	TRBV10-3	TGTGCCATCAGCCCCATAGCAACTAATGAAAAACTGTTTTTT	CAISPIATNEKLFF
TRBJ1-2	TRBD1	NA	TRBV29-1	TGCAGCGTGCCTGGACAGGGATTAACCTATGGCTACACCTTC	CSVPGQGLTYGYTF
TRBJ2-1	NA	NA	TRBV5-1	TGCGCCAGCAGCCCTGGACAGACCCACAATGAGCAGTTCTTC	CASSPGQTHNEQFF
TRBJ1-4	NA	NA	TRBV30	TGTGCCTGGAGGCAGCAGGGTAATGAAAAACTGTTTTTT	CAWRQQGNEKLFF
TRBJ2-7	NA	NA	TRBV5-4	TGTGCCAGCAGCTTGGTCGGACGCTCAAGGGACGAGCAGTACTTC	CASSLVGRSRDEQYF
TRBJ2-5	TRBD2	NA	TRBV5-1	TGCGCCAGCACCGAGCGGGGGAACCGCGAGACCCAGTACTTC	CASTERGNRETQYF
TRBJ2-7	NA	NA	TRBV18	TGTGCCAGCTCACGCGCCTTGAAATCCTACGAGCAGTACTTC	CASSRALKSYEQYF
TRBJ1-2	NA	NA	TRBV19	TGTGCCTGCGGGCTAGGTTGGGCAGGAAGTGATGGCTACACCTTC	CACGLGWAGSDGYTF
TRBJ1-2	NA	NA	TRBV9	TGTGCCAGCAGCGCGCAGGGGAGCTATGGCTACACCTTC	CASSAQGSYGYTF
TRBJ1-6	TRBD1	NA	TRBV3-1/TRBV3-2	TGTGCCAGCAGCCGCCGACAGGGGAACTCACCCCTCCACTTT	CASSRRQGNSPLHF
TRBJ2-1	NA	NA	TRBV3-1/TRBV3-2	TGTGCCAGCAGCTCAGAAGTGAGGGCCCCGTCCTACAATGAGCAGTTCTTC	CASSSEVRAPSYNEQFF
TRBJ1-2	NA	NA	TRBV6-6	TGTGCCAGCAGATCCGACAGTCGGTATGGCTACACCTTC	CASRSDSRYGYTF
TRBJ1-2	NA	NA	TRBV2	TGTGCCAGCACCGAGGCAGGGCCGGACTATGGCTACACCTTC	CASTEAGPDYGYTF
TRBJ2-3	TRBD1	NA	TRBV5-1	TGCGCCAGCAGCTCCCGGGACAGCGTAAGTCCAGATACGCAGTATTTT	CASSSRDSVSPDTQYF
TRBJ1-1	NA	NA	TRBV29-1	TGCAGCGTTGAAGATTCTGGGACCGCGAACACTGAAGCTTTCTTT	CSVEDSGTANTEAFF
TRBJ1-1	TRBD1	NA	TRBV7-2	TGTGCCAGCAGCCCAAGACAGGGGTGGACTGAAGCTTTCTTT	CASSPRQGWTEAFF
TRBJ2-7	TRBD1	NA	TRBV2	TGTGCCAGCAGTGGTCGGGACAGGGGGCCCGCCTACGAGCAGTACTTC	CASSGRDRGPAYEQYF
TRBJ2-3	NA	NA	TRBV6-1	TGTGCCAGCAGTGACCGGGGGTCTAGCACAGATACGCAGTATTTT	CASSDRGSSTDTQYF
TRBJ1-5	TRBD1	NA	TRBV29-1	TGCAGCGCCGACCGGGACAGGGGGCGCTTAGGCAATCAGCCCCAGCATTTT	CSADRDRGRLGNQPQHF
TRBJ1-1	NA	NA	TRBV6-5	TGTGCCAGCATCAAAGAGGGGGTGAACACTGAAGCTTTCTTT	CASIKEGVNTEAFF
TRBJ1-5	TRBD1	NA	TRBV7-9	TGTGCCAGCAGCCCCGGGACAGGGGTGAATCAGCCCCAGCATTTT	CASSPGTGVNQPQHF
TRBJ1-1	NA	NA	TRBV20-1	TGCAGTGCTAGAACTCAGTCTGAAGCTTTCTTT	CSARTQSEAFF
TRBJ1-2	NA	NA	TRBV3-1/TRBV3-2	TGTGCCAGCAGCCAATTGGAAGGGAATGGCTACACCTTC	CASSQLEGNGYTF
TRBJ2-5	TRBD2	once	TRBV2	TGTGCCAGCAGCGCCGGGACTAGCGGGGGGGGAGAGACCCAGTACTTC	CASSAGTSGGGETQYF
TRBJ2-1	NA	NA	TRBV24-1	TGTGCCACCAGTGATTCTTGGAGTTCCTACAATGAGCAGTTCTTC	CATSDSWSSYNEQFF
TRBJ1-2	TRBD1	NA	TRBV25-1	TGTGCCAGCAGTGATAGGCCCGTCCCAGACAGGGACTCCTATGGCTACACCTTC	CASSDRPVPDRDSYGYTF
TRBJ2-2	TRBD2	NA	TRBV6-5	TGTGCCAGCAGTTACCTAGCGGCGAACACCGGGGAGCTGTTTTTT	CASSYLAANTGELFF
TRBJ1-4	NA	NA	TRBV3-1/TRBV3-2	TGTGCCAGCAGCCAAGAGGGAGGGGTCCGGGAAAAACTGTTTTTT	CASSQEGGVREKLFF
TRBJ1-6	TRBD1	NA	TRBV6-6	TGTGCCAGCAGTTCCTACAGGGGGAGTCCCCTCCACTTT	CASSSYRGSPLHF
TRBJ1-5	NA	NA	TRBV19	TGTGCCAGTAGTATCCTCGTGGGCAATCAGCCCCAGCATTTT	CASSILVGNQPQHF
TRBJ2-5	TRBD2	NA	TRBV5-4	TGTGCCAGCAGCCTGGTCGGGCGGGGGGCCCAAGAGACCCAGTACTTC	CASSLVGRGAQETQYF
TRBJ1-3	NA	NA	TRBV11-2	TGTGCCAGCAGCTTAACACAGGGAAACACCATATATTTT	CASSLTQGNTIYF
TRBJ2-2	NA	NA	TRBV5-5	TGTGCCAGCAGTCTACAGGGTGTAACCGGGGAGCTGTTTTTT	CASSLQGVTGELFF
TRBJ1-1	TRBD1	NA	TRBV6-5	TGTGCCAGCAGTTACACAGGGGGCGGAGTGGACACTGAAGCTTTCTTT	CASSYTGGGVDTEAFF
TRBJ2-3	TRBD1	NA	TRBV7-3	TGTGCCAGCAGCTCCGGACAGGGGAGCGCAGATACGCAGTATTTT	CASSSGQGSADTQYF
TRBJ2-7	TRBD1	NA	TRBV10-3	TGTGCCATCTCGACAGGGGTGGGCCACGAGCAGTACTTC	CAISTGVGHEQYF
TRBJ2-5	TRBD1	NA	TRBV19	TGTGCCAGTAGTATCCGGGACAGAACCCAGTACTTC	CASSIRDRTQYF
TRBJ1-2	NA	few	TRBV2	TGTGCCAGCAGTGAAGCCCTCGGCCTCTATGGCTACACCTTC	CASSEALGLYGYTF
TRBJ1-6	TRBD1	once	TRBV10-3	TGTGCCATCAGAATACCGGGACAGGGGAATTCACCCCTCCACTTT	CAIRIPGQGNSPLHF
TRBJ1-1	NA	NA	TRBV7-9	TGTGCCAGCAGCCCCCGAATGCGAGGGACTGAAGCTTTCTTT	CASSPRMRGTEAFF
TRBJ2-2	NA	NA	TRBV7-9	TGCGCCAGCAGCCTCGCCTCAGGGGTCACCGGGGAGCTGCTTTTT	CASSLASGVTGELLF
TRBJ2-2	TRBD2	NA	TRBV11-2	TGTGCCAGCAGCCCACCGGGGACTAGCGCTTACACCGGGGAGCTGTTTTTT	CASSPPGTSAYTGELFF